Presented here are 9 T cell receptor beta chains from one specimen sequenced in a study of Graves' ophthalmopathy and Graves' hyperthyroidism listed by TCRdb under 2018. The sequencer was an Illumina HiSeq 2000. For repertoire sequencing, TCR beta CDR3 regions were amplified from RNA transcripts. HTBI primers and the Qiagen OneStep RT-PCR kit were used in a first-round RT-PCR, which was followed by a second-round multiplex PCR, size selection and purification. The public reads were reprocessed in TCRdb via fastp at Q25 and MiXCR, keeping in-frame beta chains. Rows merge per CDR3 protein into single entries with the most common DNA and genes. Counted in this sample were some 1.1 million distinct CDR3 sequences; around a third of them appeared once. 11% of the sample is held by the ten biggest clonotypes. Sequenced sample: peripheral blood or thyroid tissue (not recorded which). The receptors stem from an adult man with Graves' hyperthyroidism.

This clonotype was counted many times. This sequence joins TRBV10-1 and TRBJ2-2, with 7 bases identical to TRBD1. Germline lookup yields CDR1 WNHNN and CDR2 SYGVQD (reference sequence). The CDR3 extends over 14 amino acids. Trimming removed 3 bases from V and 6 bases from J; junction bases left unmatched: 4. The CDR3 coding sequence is TGCGCCAGCAGTGAAATGAGGGGGCCCGGGGAGCTGTTTTTT. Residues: CASSEMRGPGELFF.

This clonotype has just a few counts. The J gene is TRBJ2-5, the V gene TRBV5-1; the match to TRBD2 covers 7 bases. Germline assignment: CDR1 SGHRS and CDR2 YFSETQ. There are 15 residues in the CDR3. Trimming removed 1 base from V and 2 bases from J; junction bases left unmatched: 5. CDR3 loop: CASSLQASGQETQYF. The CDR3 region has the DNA TGCGCCAGCAGCTTGCAGGCTAGCGGACAAGAGACCCAGTACTTC.

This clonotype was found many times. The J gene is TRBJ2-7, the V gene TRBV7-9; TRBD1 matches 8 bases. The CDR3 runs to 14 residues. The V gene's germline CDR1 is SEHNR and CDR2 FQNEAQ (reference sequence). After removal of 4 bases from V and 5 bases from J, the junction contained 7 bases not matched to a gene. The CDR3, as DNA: TGTGCCAGCAGCTATACAGGGGGTTTTAACGAGCAGTACTTC. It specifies CASSYTGGFNEQYF.

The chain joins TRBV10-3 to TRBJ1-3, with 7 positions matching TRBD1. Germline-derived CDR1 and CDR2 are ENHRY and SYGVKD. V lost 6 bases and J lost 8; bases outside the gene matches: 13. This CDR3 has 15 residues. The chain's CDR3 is CAIRKTGSDGYTIYF. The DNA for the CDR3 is TGTGCCATCAGGAAGACAGGGTCTGATGGCTACACCATATATTTT.

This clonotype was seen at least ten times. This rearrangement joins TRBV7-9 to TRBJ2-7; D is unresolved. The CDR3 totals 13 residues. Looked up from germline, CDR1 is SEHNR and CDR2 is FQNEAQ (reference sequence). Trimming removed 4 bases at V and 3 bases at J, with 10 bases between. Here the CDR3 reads CASSSRPNYEQYF. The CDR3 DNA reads TGTGCCAGCAGCTCCCGCCCCAACTACGAGCAGTACTTC.

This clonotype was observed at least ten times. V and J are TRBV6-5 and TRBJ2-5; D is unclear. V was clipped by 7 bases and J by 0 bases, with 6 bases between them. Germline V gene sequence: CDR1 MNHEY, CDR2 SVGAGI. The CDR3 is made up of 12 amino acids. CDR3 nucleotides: TGTGCCAGCACCCCGAACCAAGAGACCCAGTACTTC. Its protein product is CASTPNQETQYF.

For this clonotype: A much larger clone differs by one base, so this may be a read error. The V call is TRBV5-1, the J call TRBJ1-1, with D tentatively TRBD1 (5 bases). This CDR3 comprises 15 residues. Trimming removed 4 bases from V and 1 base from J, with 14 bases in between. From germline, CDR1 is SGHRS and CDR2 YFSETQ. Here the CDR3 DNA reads TGCGCCAGCAGCAACTGGGGCGGTGCGAACACTGAAGCTTTCTTT. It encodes CASSNWGGANTEAFF.

CDR3 in DNA: TGTGCCAGCAGCGATTCGGGGACTAGCGGCTACGAGCAGTACTTC. Translated, it gives CASSDSGTSGYEQYF. This chain connects TRBV12-3 or TRBV12-4 to TRBJ2-7; 11 bases align to TRBD2. The CDR3 is made up of 15 amino acids. The V segment lost 6 bases and the J segment 3 bases; nucleotides outside the gene matches: 7.

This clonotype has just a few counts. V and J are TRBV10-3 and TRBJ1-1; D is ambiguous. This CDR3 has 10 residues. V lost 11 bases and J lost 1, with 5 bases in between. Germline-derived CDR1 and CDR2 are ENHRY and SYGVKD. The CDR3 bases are TGTGCCGCCCGGAACACTGAAGCTTTCTTT. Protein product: CAARNTEAFF.